One and the same sample provided the 24 T cell receptor beta chains below, sequenced in a study of T cell responses to AZD1222 COVID-19 vaccine. Clones were sequenced by immunoSEQ multiplex PCR, and TCRdb holds only the in-frame ones, with some missing. Of about 99,000 clones detected, roughly 90% appear once; the ten largest clones hold about 19%. The sequences come from peripheral blood, collected on day 0 of AZD1222 vaccination. These receptors all stem from an adult in good health.

The chain's CDR3 is CARTRQGSDYGYTF. CDR3 in DNA: TGCGCCCGCACGCGACAGGGGTCTGACTATGGCTACACCTTC. This chain joins TRBV10-2 and TRBJ1-2; TRBD1 matches at 8 bases. J gave up 3 bases and V 11 bases, and 11 bases lay outside the gene matches. The CDR3 is 14 amino acids. Per the germline V gene, CDR1 is WSHSY and CDR2 is SAAADI.

The chain combines TRBV10-3 with TRBJ1-2; D is ambiguous. The CDR3 spans 13 residues. CDR1 is ENHRY, CDR2 SYGVKD, per germline. Trimming removed 3 bases from V and 7 bases from J, with 12 bases in between. The CDR3 protein is CAISEPVGPGYTF. The CDR3 bases are TGTGCCATCAGTGAACCTGTAGGGCCTGGCTACACCTTC.

The chain carries TRBV16 and TRBJ1-5, with TRBD1 matching over 12 bases. Germline V gives CDR1 KGHSY, CDR2 FQNENV. The CDR3 has 20 residues. J gave up 2 bases and V 3 bases, and 14 bases lay outside the gene matches. In DNA form, the CDR3 reads TGTGCCAGCAGCCAGTTACCCGGGACAGGGGGCGAAGCGGGCAATCAGCCCCAGCATTTT. It codes for CASSQLPGTGGEAGNQPQHF.

The V and J genes are TRBV6-5 and TRBJ2-2; 7 nucleotides line up with TRBD1. Germline CDR1 reads MNHEY; CDR2 reads SVGAGI. Trimming took 2 bases from V and 4 from J; bases not matched to a gene: 7. The length of the CDR3 is 16 residues. The CDR3 DNA sequence: TGTGCCAGCAGTTACCACTGGACAGGCGGCACCGGGGAGCTGTTTTTT. Its protein is CASSYHWTGGTGELFF.

The rearrangement links TRBV11-1 to TRBJ2-5, with D perhaps matching TRBD2 (6 bases). This CDR3 spans 17 amino acids. In germline, CDR1 is SGHAT, CDR2 FQDESV (reference sequence). V was pared by 0 bases and J by 5 bases, with 19 bases between. The CDR3 nucleotides are TGTGCCAGCAGCTTAGCGCAGGGAAGACTAGTTCGTGAGACCCAGTACTTC. Residues: CASSLAQGRLVRETQYF.

The rearrangement joins TRBV4-1 to TRBJ2-7, with TRBD1 matching over 10 bases. Trimming at V came to 2 bases and at J to 3 bases, leaving 4 bases not matched to a gene. The CDR3 sequence is 15 residues long. CDR1 and CDR2 from the germline V gene are MGHRA and YSYEKL. The CDR3 sequence: CASSQTGTGVYEQYF. The CDR3 nucleotides are TGCGCCAGCAGCCAAACCGGGACAGGGGTCTACGAGCAGTACTTC.

Comment on this clone: The junction does not match germline at one end; this may be a read error. The chain is built from TRBV7-7 and TRBJ2-1, with 8 nucleotides matching TRBD2. The germline gives CDR1 SSHAT, CDR2 FNYEAQ (reference sequence). The CDR3 consists of 17 residues. The CDR3 sequence: CASSLGSGGQSYNEQFF. DNA of the CDR3: TGTGCTAGCAGCTTAGGGAGCGGGGGCCAATCCTACAATGAGCAGTTCTTC.

The rearrangement joins TRBV7-9 to TRBJ2-3, with 7 positions matching TRBD1. Germline trimming cut 5 bases from V and 2 bases from J; bases unmatched to any gene: 4. Germline-derived CDR1 and CDR2 are SEHNR and FQNEAQ (reference sequence). The CDR3 is 14 amino acids. CDR3 nucleotides: TGTGCCAGCAGCCAGCAGGGGGACACAGATACGCAGTATTTT. Its translation is CASSQQGDTDTQYF.

This chain uses TRBV5-1 with TRBJ1-1; the D is unclear. V lost 0 bases, J lost 5 bases, and 14 bases lay in between. In germline, CDR1 is SGHRS, CDR2 YFSETQ. The CDR3 extends over 15 amino acids. The CDR3 loop reads CASSLAGRLWTEAFF. CDR3 DNA sequence: TGCGCCAGCAGCTTGGCCGGGAGACTGTGGACTGAAGCTTTCTTT.

V gene TRBV14 combines with J gene TRBJ1-6; 7 nucleotides line up with TRBD1. CDR3 size: 15 residues. J gave up 10 bases and V 3 bases, and 9 bases lay outside the gene matches. Germline-derived CDR1 and CDR2 are SGHDN and FVKESK. For the CDR3, the DNA is TGTGCCAGCAGCCAGTCTAGACAGGGTGTATCACCCCTCCACTTT. It yields the protein CASSQSRQGVSPLHF.

The CDR3 bases are TGTGCCAGCAGTTCGGGACAGGGGGAGGGGTGGGTCACAGATACGCAGTATTTT. Residues: CASSSGQGEGWVTDTQYF. The chain combines TRBV27 with TRBJ2-3; TRBD1 agrees at 11 bases. The length of the CDR3 is 18 residues. The ends lost 4 bases at V and 2 bases at J; junction bases unmatched: 11. CDR1 and CDR2 (germline): MNHEY, SMNVEV (reference sequence).

This clone was counted only a few times. This chain uses TRBV19 with TRBJ1-2; 7 nucleotides match TRBD1. CDR1 LNHDA and CDR2 SQIVND come from the germline V gene (reference sequence). J lost 4 bases, V lost 6 bases, and 8 bases had no gene match. The CDR3 has 14 residues. DNA for the CDR3: TGTGCCAGTAGGCCGACAGGGCTGGTCTATGGCTACACCTTC. This encodes CASRPTGLVYGYTF.

This CDR3 is CASSLVVDNEQFF. The CDR3 DNA follows: TGTGCCAGCAGTCTGGTAGTAGACAATGAGCAGTTCTTC. The chain employs TRBV6-4 and TRBJ2-1; no definite D call. The CDR3 spans 13 residues. Germline V gives CDR1 MRHNA, CDR2 SNTAGT. With 5 bases removed from V and 5 bases from J, the gap between germline ends came to 10 bases.

The rearrangement joins TRBV2 to TRBJ1-1; no definite D call. This CDR3 has 11 residues. Germline loops: CDR1 SNHLY, CDR2 FYNNEI. V was cut by 8 bases and J by 3 bases, with 7 bases left in between. The CDR3 nucleotides are TGTGCCAGCTCTTGGGACACTGAAGCTTTCTTT. Its protein is CASSWDTEAFF. The full variable domain, with the rest looked up from reference TRBV2 and TRBJ1-1, is EPEVTQTPSHQVTQMGQEVILRCVPISNHLYFYWYRQILGQKVEFLVSFYNNEISEKSEIFDDQFSVERPDGSNFTLKIRSTKLEDSAMYFCASSWDTEAFFGQGTRLTVV.

As concerns this clone: Sequence at one end of the junction differs from germline and may be a read error. The J gene is TRBJ2-3, the V gene TRBV11-3; TRBD2 matches at 9 bases. Germline V gives CDR1 SGHNT, CDR2 YENEEA. The CDR3 consists of 14 residues. The CDR3 loop reads CASSSGTSKDTQYF. Here the CDR3 DNA reads TGTGCCAGCAGCTCCGGGACTAGCAAAGATACGCAGTATTTT.

The DNA for the CDR3 is TGTGCCAGCAGCCGTCTGGGCACTGAAGCTTTCTTT. The encoded protein is CASSRLGTEAFF. The chain joins TRBV3-1 (or the pseudogene TRBV3-2) to TRBJ1-1, with D uncertain. The germline V gene encodes CDR1 LGHDT and CDR2 YNNKEL (reference sequence). The CDR3 totals 12 residues. V was cut by 4 bases and J by 4 bases, with 7 bases left in between.

This chain joins TRBV7-6 and TRBJ1-4; 8 positions agree with TRBD1. The V gene end was trimmed by 1 base and the J gene end by 3 bases; junction bases not matched to a gene: 4. The CDR3 length is 16 residues. Looked up from germline, CDR1 is SGHVS and CDR2 is FNYEAQ. The CDR3 is CASSLGQGMANEKLFF. The CDR3 coding sequence is TGTGCCAGCAGCTTAGGACAGGGGATGGCTAATGAAAAACTGTTTTTT.

This sequence joins TRBV13 and TRBJ2-7; D is perhaps TRBD1 or TRBD2 (5 bases each). Germline lookup yields CDR1 PRHDT and CDR2 FYEKMQ (reference sequence). The CDR3 sequence is 17 residues long. Deletions cut 4 bases from V and 0 bases from J, with 19 bases between. The CDR3: CASSSKLRDGGSYEQYF. Written as DNA, the CDR3 is TGTGCCAGCAGCTCAAAACTCAGGGACGGTGGCTCCTACGAGCAGTACTTC. Based on the CDR3 plus reference TRBV13 and TRBJ2-7, the full variable domain is AAGVIQSPRHLIKEKRETATLKCYPIPRHDTVYWYQQGPGQDPQFLISFYEKMQSDKGSIPDRFSAQQFSDYHSELNMSSLELGDSALYFCASSSKLRDGGSYEQYFGPGTRLTVT.

This chain links TRBV5-1 with TRBJ1-1; 12 bases map to TRBD1. The CDR3 consists of 16 residues. Germline V gene lookup returns CDR1 SGHRS and CDR2 YFSETQ. With V trimmed by 4 bases and J by 0 bases, 4 bases remained unmatched. The CDR3 DNA reads TGCGCCAGCAGCCGGGACAGGGGGCAAGTGAACACTGAAGCTTTCTTT. As protein: CASSRDRGQVNTEAFF.

V is TRBV2 and J is TRBJ1-5; TRBD1 is a possible D gene (6 bases). Germline CDR1 SNHLY, CDR2 FYNNEI. V was shortened by 6 bases and J by 2 bases, with 14 bases between the two germline ends. This CDR3 region has 15 residues. The CDR3 region has the DNA TGTGCCAGCAGAGAAATACAGGGAGGCAATCAGCCCCAGCATTTT. Its translation is CASREIQGGNQPQHF.

This clone was seen a few times. This rearrangement joins TRBV30 to TRBJ2-7; D not certain. Trimming shortened V by 0 bases and J by 0 bases, and 18 bases separated the two germline ends. The CDR3 runs 17 residues. Germline-derived CDR1 and CDR2 are GTSNPN and SVGIG (reference sequence). CDR3 protein: CAWSVMGRGRISYEQYF. CDR3 nucleotides: TGTGCCTGGAGTGTAATGGGTCGTGGCCGGATCTCCTACGAGCAGTACTTC.

This sequence joins TRBV15 and TRBJ1-5; D remains ambiguous. Germline values: CDR1 LNHNV, CDR2 YYDKDF (reference sequence). V shed 0 bases and J shed 5 bases, with 2 bases lying between them. The CDR3 covers 12 residues. CDR3 loop: CATSRDHQPQHF. CDR3 DNA: TGTGCCACCAGCAGAGATCATCAGCCCCAGCATTTT.

The CDR3 here is CSVEDGIWRVETQYF. CDR3 DNA: TGCAGCGTTGAAGATGGGATCTGGAGGGTAGAGACCCAGTACTTC. The chain joins TRBV29-1 to TRBJ2-5; weak D call: TRBD2 (6 bases). The germline CDR1 and CDR2 sequences are SQVTM and ANQGSEA. V was shortened by 0 bases and J by 4 bases, with 15 bases between the two germline ends. The CDR3 length is 15 residues.

The CDR3 protein is CASSIGSSGYTF. CDR3 nucleotides: TGTGCCAGCAGCATTGGGAGTTCTGGCTACACCTTC. This chain connects TRBV11-2 to TRBJ1-2; D gene ambiguous. This CDR3 spans 12 amino acids. The ends were cut back, 5 bases at V and 7 bases at J, with 11 bases in the middle. CDR1 is SGHAT, CDR2 FQNNGV, per germline.